The subject of this entry is one T cell receptor beta chain. Its antigen is not known. The data belong to a study of T cells in localized non-small cell lung cancer. Notes on the study in general: Adjacent lung was found to contain a median approximately 62 of the top 100 tumor clones. Sequencing covered just one tumor region, so heterogeneity cannot be ruled out. Adjacent uninvolved lung had the highest clonality, suggesting focused antigen responses. In the blood, greater T cell density corresponded to longer overall survival.

Method: immunoSEQ multiplex PCR; TCRdb's copy keeps in-frame clones and lacks some. Here the sample spans more than 12,000 clones, about 86% being singletons. The CDR3 extends over 12 amino acids. The ends were cut back, 0 bases at V and 3 bases at J, with 6 bases in the middle. CDR1 is GTSNPN, CDR2 SVGIG, per germline (reference sequence). This TCR was recovered from a female donor older than 55 with stage I squamous cell lung carcinoma. Sequencing was performed on peripheral blood, taken before any cancer treatment. The chain employs TRBV30 and TRBJ2-7; the D is unclear. The DNA for the CDR3 is TGTGCCTGGAGTGTACCTGACTACGAGCAGTACTTC. Amino acid sequence: CAWSVPDYEQYF.